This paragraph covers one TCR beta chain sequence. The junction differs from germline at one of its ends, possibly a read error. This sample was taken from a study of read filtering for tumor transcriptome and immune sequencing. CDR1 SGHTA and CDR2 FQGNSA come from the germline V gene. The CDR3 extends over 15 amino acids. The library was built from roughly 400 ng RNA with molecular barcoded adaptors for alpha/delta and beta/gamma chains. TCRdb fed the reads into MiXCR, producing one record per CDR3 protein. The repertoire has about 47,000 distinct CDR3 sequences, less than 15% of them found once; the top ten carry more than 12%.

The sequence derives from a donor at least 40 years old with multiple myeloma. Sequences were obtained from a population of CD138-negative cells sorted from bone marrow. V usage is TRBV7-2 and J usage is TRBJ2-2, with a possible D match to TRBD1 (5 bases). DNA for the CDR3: TGCGCCAGCAGCTTGAGACAGACGAACACCGGGGAGCTGTTTTTT. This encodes CASSLRQTNTGELFF.